This TCR beta chain was identified in a study of regulatory T cells in long-lasting Graves disease. The time point here: newly diagnosed GD, antithyroid drugs for less than 3 months. PBMC-derived RNA was used for the TCR library. In building TCR beta libraries, iRepertoire HTBI primers were used together with Arm-PCR of CDR3 regions. TCRdb called the multiplex PCR reads again in MiXCR, with one record for every CDR3 protein. Of 680,000 or so distinct CDR3 sequences detected, approximately 15% appear once; the ten largest clones hold 18%. In this sample, this clonotype turned up many times. These data were also filed under a second study, of T cells in Graves' hyperthyroidism and ophthalmopathy.

This TCR came from a woman aged 30 to 39 with Graves disease. The sample was peripheral blood mononuclear cells (PBMCs), taken at new diagnosis, from a patient treated with antithyroid drugs.

The CDR3, as DNA: TGTGCCAGCTCACCGGGACAGGGGTTCTATTCACCCCTCCACTTT. This codes for CASSPGQGFYSPLHF. The chain has TRBV18 and TRBJ1-6, with 10 bases matching TRBD1. The CDR3 runs 15 residues. V shed 3 bases and J 8 bases; nucleotides not matched to a gene: 4. Germline V gene sequence: CDR1 KGHSH, CDR2 LQKENI. Variable domain in full (rest from reference TRBV18 and TRBJ1-6): NAGVMQNPRHLVRRRGQEARLRCSPMKGHSHVYWYRQLPEEGLKFMVYLQKENIIDESGMPKERFSAEFPKEGPSILRIQQVVRGDSAAYFCASSPGQGFYSPLHFGNGTRLTVT.